Each of the 10 T cell receptor beta chains below was sequenced from the same sample in a study of cytomegalovirus exposure and HLA in healthy donors. Primers: 60 Vbeta forward and 13 Jbeta reverse. Here immunoSEQ multiplex PCR was the method, and the copy in TCRdb shows in-frame clones only, minus some. The repertoire includes about 110,000 clones, about three quarters of them detected once, and under 8% sits in the top ten. Material for sequencing was PBMCs. The receptor set was obtained from a woman aged 50 to 60 in good health and CMV-seropositive.

This rearrangement joins TRBV6-5 to TRBJ1-1; no firm D call. Trimming pared 6 bases from V and 3 bases from J, leaving 17 bases between. There are 15 residues in the CDR3. Germline lookup yields CDR1 MNHEY and CDR2 SVGAGI. The CDR3 DNA reads as TGTGCCAGCAGCCCCGGGCACGTCGGGGACACTGAAGCTTTCTTT. Translation gives CASSPGHVGDTEAFF.

The rearrangement links TRBV30 to TRBJ2-1; 13 bases are a match to TRBD2. Germline lookup yields CDR1 GTSNPN and CDR2 SVGIG (reference sequence). The trim removed 8 bases at V and 4 bases at J, leaving 11 bases unmatched. There are 16 residues in the CDR3. CDR3 sequence reads: CASTSGGAGGYNEQFF. The CDR3 DNA follows: TGTGCCAGTACTAGCGGGGGGGCTGGTGGGTACAATGAGCAGTTCTTC.

In DNA, the CDR3 is TGTGCCTGGAGTGTATCTCGGACAGGGACGTACGGGGAGCTGTTTTTT. Translating it yields CAWSVSRTGTYGELFF. V usage is TRBV30 and J usage is TRBJ2-2, with 8 bases identical to TRBD1. Germline values: CDR1 GTSNPN, CDR2 SVGIG (reference sequence). The junction had 10 bases not matched to a gene; V was cut back by 0 bases and J by 7 bases. This CDR3 is built from 16 residues.

The chain's CDR3 is CASSYGQGLFGNEQFF. CDR3 in DNA: TGTGCCAGCAGCTATGGACAGGGGTTATTTGGTAATGAGCAGTTCTTC. The chain carries TRBV11-2 and TRBJ2-1; 9 nucleotides line up with TRBD1. The germline V gene has CDR1 SGHAT and CDR2 FQNNGV. Unmatched junction bases numbered 11, after V lost 4 bases and J lost 7 bases. CDR3 length: 16 amino acids.

V usage is TRBV7-5 and J usage is TRBJ1-2; the table gives TRBD1 as D, unverified against the DNA. TRBV7-5 is flagged as a pseudogene. The CDR3 has 12 amino acids. The CDR3 coding sequence is TGTGCCAGAAGCGCCGACAGCTATGGCTACACCTTC. Translation gives CARSADSYGYTF.

V usage is TRBV5-5 and J usage is TRBJ1-1; D unclear. CDR3 length: 13 residues. Per germline, CDR1 SGHKS and CDR2 YYEKEE (reference sequence). The V end lost 5 bases, the J end lost 6 bases, and 14 bases lay between the germline ends. This chain's CDR3 is CASRHLGRAEAFF. The CDR3 DNA reads TGTGCCAGCAGACACCTCGGGAGGGCTGAAGCTTTCTTT.

V is TRBV10-1 and J is TRBJ2-5; tentative D call: TRBD1 (6 bases). Germline CDR1 and CDR2: WNHNN and SYGVQD (reference sequence). V was trimmed by 2 bases and J by 4 bases, leaving 26 bases between them. This CDR3 has 19 residues. The CDR3 loop is CASSEVSPGTTTVRETQYF. In DNA form, the CDR3 reads TGCGCCAGCAGTGAGGTCAGTCCCGGGACAACTACGGTGCGAGAGACCCAGTACTTC.

The V gene is TRBV19, the J gene TRBJ1-4; 7 bases match TRBD1. CDR3 length: 17 amino acids. The junction had 11 bases not matched to a gene; V was cut back by 3 bases and J by 4 bases. Germline V lookup: CDR1 LNHDA, CDR2 SQIVND (reference sequence). The CDR3 DNA reads as TGTGCCAGTAGTATTCGACCAGGGGGGCGCGGTAATGAAAAACTGTTTTTT. This translates into CASSIRPGGRGNEKLFF.

V gene TRBV7-2 combines with J gene TRBJ2-5, with D maybe TRBD2 (5 bases). With 2 bases removed from V and 5 bases from J, the gap between germline ends came to 15 bases. CDR3 size: 15 residues. Looked up from germline, CDR1 is SGHTA and CDR2 is FQGNSA. The CDR3: CASSLLGSEGETQYF. DNA for the CDR3: TGTGCCAGCAGCTTATTGGGCTCCGAGGGCGAGACCCAGTACTTC. The full variable domain, in which reference TRBV7-2 and TRBJ2-5 provide the parts outside the CDR3, is GAGVSQSPSNKVTEKGKDVELRCDPISGHTALYWYRQSLGQGLEFLIYFQGNSAPDKSGLPSDRFSAERTGGSVSTLTIQRTQQEDSAVYLCASSLLGSEGETQYFGPGTRLLVL.

The table lists this clone with a count of one. This sequence joins TRBV21-1 and TRBJ1-1; TRBD1 is taken as the D call from the table, unchecked against the DNA. TRBV21-1 corresponds to a pseudogene. The CDR3 runs 19 residues. Here the CDR3 reads CASSRVDCGDRTKNTEAFF. The CDR3 nucleotides are TGTGCCAGCAGCCGCGTGGATTGCGGGGACAGGACGAAGAACACTGAAGCTTTCTTT.